A selection of T cell receptor beta chains follows, all from one sample in a study of PD-1 blockade in classical Hodgkin lymphoma. The repertoire was sequenced with immunoSEQ multiplex PCR; TCRdb's copy has only in-frame clones and lacks some. The profile covers some 10,000 clones, with 74% appearing a single time and roughly 3.9% taken by the ten largest. The sample in question was CD4+ T cells from blood, obtained at baseline. The receptor set was obtained from a human donor with classical Hodgkin lymphoma. CDR3s include the opening cysteine and the closing phenylalanine or tryptophan. D genes are given only for firm matches. Clone size is shown for a subset of rows, as once, few, many or a class of expanded clone.

few | TRBJ1-2 | TRBD1 | TRBV2 | CASRGQVNYGYTF | TGTGCCAGCAGGGGACAGGTGAACTATGGCTACACCTTC
NA | TRBJ1-4 | NA | TRBV5-1 | CASSPGGGATNEKLFF | TGCGCCAGCAGCCCGGGGGGGGGTGCAACTAATGAAAAACTGTTTTTT
NA | TRBJ2-5 | NA | TRBV7-6 | CASSLLIAATPQETQYF | TGTGCCAGCAGCTTATTAATAGCGGCCACCCCCCAAGAGACCCAGTACTTC
NA | TRBJ2-5 | NA | TRBV5-1 | CASSVTGLQETQYF | TGCGCCAGCAGCGTCACCGGACTTCAAGAGACCCAGTACTTC
NA | TRBJ2-3 | NA | TRBV12-5 | CASGLSAMGTDTQYF | TGTGCTAGTGGTTTGTCTGCCATGGGCACAGATACGCAGTATTTT
NA | TRBJ2-1 | NA | TRBV6-1 | CASRGVLSYNEQFF | TGTGCCAGCAGAGGCGTATTATCCTACAATGAGCAGTTCTTC
NA | TRBJ1-6 | NA | TRBV7-4 | CASSPWVYNSPLHF | TGTGCCAGCAGCCCGTGGGTGTATAATTCACCCCTCCACTTT
few | TRBJ2-7 | TRBD2 | TRBV11-2 | CASSSGLESEQYF | TGTGCCAGCAGCTCCGGACTAGAATCCGAGCAGTACTTC
NA | TRBJ2-2 | NA | TRBV11-3 | CASSSDSNTGELFF | TGTGCCAGCAGCTCGGACAGCAACACCGGGGAGCTGTTTTTT
NA | TRBJ1-1 | NA | TRBV2 | CASSLQGTKNTEAFF | TGTGCCAGCAGTCTACAGGGAACTAAGAACACTGAAGCTTTCTTT
NA | TRBJ1-3 | NA | TRBV19 | CATGGLGRNTIYF | TGTGCCACCGGGGGCCTTGGTCGAAACACCATATATTTT
few | TRBJ2-5 | NA | TRBV10-3 | CAISDGGQETQYF | TGTGCCATCAGTGACGGGGGTCAAGAGACCCAGTACTTC
NA | TRBJ1-2 | NA | TRBV2 | CASNLQGGDYGYTF | TGTGCCAGCAACTTACAGGGTGGGGACTATGGCTACACCTTC
NA | TRBJ1-2 | NA | TRBV14 | CASSLGGGVYGYTF | TGTGCCAGCAGCCTCGGGGGCGGGGTGTATGGCTACACCTTC
NA | TRBJ1-5 | NA | TRBV30 | CAWSDVSGNLDNQPQHF | TGTGCCTGGTCGGACGTCTCAGGGAACTTGGACAATCAGCCCCAGCATTTT
few | TRBJ2-5 | NA | TRBV5-1 | CASSPDGEQETQYF | TGCGCCAGCAGCCCGGACGGAGAACAAGAGACCCAGTACTTC
NA | TRBJ1-3 | NA | TRBV7-2 | CASSLRRRSSGNTIYF | TGTGCCAGCAGCCTACGACGGCGGAGCTCTGGAAACACCATATATTTT
NA | TRBJ2-7 | NA | TRBV7-2 | CASSTSSGYEQYF | TGTGCCAGCAGTACTAGCAGCGGCTACGAGCAGTACTTC
NA | TRBJ1-1 | NA | TRBV2 | CASRDWGLLNTEAFF | TGTGCCAGCAGGGACTGGGGCCTATTGAACACTGAAGCTTTCTTT
NA | TRBJ2-5 | NA | TRBV18 | CASSLTVQETQYF | TGTGCCAGCTCACTGACGGTACAAGAGACCCAGTACTTC
NA | TRBJ2-7 | TRBD2 | TRBV7-2 | CASSRTSGYEQYF | TGTGCCAGCAGCAGGACTAGCGGGTACGAGCAGTACTTC
few | TRBJ1-5 | TRBD1 | TRBV30 | CAWGRGTGSSQPQHF | TGTGCCTGGGGCCGAGGGACAGGTTCTAGTCAGCCCCAGCATTTT
NA | TRBJ2-7 | NA | TRBV10-3 | CAISETHEQYF | TGTGCCATCAGTGAAACCCACGAGCAGTACTTC
NA | TRBJ2-7 | NA | TRBV1 | CTSSQDTKASGRNEQYF | TGCACCAGCAGCCAAGACACCAAGGCTAGCGGTAGAAACGAGCAGTACTTC
NA | TRBJ2-1 | TRBD1 | TRBV15 | CATSRRRDSDYNEQFF | TGTGCCACCAGCAGACGCCGGGACAGCGATTACAATGAGCAGTTCTTC
few | TRBJ1-5 | NA | TRBV7-2 | CASGVRGNQPQHF | TGTGCCAGCGGCGTTCGTGGCAATCAGCCCCAGCATTTT
NA | TRBJ1-1 | TRBD1 | TRBV9 | CASSASGTGTLNTEAFF | TGTGCCAGCAGCGCCTCCGGGACAGGAACTTTGAACACTGAAGCTTTCTTT
NA | TRBJ1-4 | NA | TRBV2 | CASRTDGGGEKLFF | TGTGCCAGCAGAACGGATGGGGGTGGGGAAAAACTGTTTTTT